This T cell receptor beta chain was captured by sequencing in a study of T cell responses to AZD1222 COVID-19 vaccine. Study findings and constraints: Unmutated regions of variants are reportedly targeted by nearly half of spike-specific TCRs. Just five to seven people given AZD1222 tested seropositive at baseline.

Clones were read by immunoSEQ multiplex PCR, and TCRdb kept only the in-frame ones, dropping some. The repertoire includes some 74,000 clones, about 84% of them detected once, and roughly 21% sits in the top ten. About this clone: As yet, its antigen is unknown.

The CDR3 totals 13 residues. V lost 2 bases to trimming and J lost 6 bases, with 11 bases between them. Germline CDR1 reads SGHNT; CDR2 reads YYREEE (reference sequence). This sequence was found in an adult in good health. Material: peripheral blood, obtained on day 0 of AZD1222 vaccination. V usage is TRBV5-4 and J usage is TRBJ1-2; a weak D match, TRBD1 (6 bases). Here the CDR3 DNA reads TGTGCCAGCAGCTTACAGGGTTCGGATGGCTACACCTTC. This encodes CASSLQGSDGYTF.